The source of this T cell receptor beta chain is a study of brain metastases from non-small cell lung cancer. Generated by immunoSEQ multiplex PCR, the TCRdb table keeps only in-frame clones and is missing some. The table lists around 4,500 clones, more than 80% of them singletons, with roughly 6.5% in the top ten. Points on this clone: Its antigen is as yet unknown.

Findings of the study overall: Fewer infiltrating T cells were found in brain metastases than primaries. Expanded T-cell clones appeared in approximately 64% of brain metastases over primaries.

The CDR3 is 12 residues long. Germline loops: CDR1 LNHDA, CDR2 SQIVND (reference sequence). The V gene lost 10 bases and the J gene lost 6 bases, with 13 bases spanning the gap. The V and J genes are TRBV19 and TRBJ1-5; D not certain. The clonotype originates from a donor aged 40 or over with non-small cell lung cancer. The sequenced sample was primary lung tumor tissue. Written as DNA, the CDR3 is TGTGCCACGACACGTGGGAGTCAGCCCCAGCATTTT. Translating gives CATTRGSQPQHF.